This T cell receptor beta chain is from a study of T cells in Graves' hyperthyroidism and ophthalmopathy. Findings and caveats of the study: Within blood appeared most thyroid clonotypes that had expanded above 0.001.

Amplification of TCR beta CDR3 regions was performed using RNA transcripts as template. In the first-round RT-PCR of the TCR CDR3, the HTBI primer set was used. TCRdb reprocessed the multiplex PCR reads via MiXCR and lists one record per CDR3 protein. The data contain hundreds of thousands of distinct CDR3 sequences, around 16% of them singletons. This clonotype appeared many times. Its target is unknown. V lost 1 base, J lost 4 bases, and 19 bases lay in between. CDR1 and CDR2 from the germline V gene are SGHAT and FQNNGV. This CDR3 has 17 amino acids. Sequencing was performed on blood. This TCR derives from a woman in her thirties or forties with Graves' ophthalmopathy. J is TRBJ2-5 and V is TRBV11-2, with D tentatively TRBD2 (7 bases). The CDR3 region is CASSLGGVAGAGETQYF. The CDR3 bases are TGTGCCAGCAGCTTAGGGGGTGTGGCGGGGGCGGGAGAGACCCAGTACTTC.